This TCR beta chain comes out of a study of T cell responses to AZD1222 COVID-19 vaccine. Study findings and constraints: Researchers took repertoire samples only after the peak T cell response had come.

Profiling relied on immunoSEQ multiplex PCR, and the TCRdb table lists in-frame clones only, not all of them. The ten top clones account for over 2%, within a sample of around 140,000 clones. Between the trimmed V and J ends, which lost 2 bases and 4 bases, there was a span of 17 bases. The CDR3 is 16 residues long. Germline values: CDR1 MNHNS, CDR2 SASEGT. A remark on this clone: The antigen remains unidentified.

The receptor comes from an adult in good health. The material sequenced was peripheral blood. The rearrangement links TRBV6-1 to TRBJ1-1; tentatively, D is TRBD1 (5 bases). CDR3 residues: CASSEQWGRGSTEAFF. In DNA, the CDR3 is TGTGCCAGCAGTGAACAATGGGGACGAGGCAGCACTGAAGCTTTCTTT.